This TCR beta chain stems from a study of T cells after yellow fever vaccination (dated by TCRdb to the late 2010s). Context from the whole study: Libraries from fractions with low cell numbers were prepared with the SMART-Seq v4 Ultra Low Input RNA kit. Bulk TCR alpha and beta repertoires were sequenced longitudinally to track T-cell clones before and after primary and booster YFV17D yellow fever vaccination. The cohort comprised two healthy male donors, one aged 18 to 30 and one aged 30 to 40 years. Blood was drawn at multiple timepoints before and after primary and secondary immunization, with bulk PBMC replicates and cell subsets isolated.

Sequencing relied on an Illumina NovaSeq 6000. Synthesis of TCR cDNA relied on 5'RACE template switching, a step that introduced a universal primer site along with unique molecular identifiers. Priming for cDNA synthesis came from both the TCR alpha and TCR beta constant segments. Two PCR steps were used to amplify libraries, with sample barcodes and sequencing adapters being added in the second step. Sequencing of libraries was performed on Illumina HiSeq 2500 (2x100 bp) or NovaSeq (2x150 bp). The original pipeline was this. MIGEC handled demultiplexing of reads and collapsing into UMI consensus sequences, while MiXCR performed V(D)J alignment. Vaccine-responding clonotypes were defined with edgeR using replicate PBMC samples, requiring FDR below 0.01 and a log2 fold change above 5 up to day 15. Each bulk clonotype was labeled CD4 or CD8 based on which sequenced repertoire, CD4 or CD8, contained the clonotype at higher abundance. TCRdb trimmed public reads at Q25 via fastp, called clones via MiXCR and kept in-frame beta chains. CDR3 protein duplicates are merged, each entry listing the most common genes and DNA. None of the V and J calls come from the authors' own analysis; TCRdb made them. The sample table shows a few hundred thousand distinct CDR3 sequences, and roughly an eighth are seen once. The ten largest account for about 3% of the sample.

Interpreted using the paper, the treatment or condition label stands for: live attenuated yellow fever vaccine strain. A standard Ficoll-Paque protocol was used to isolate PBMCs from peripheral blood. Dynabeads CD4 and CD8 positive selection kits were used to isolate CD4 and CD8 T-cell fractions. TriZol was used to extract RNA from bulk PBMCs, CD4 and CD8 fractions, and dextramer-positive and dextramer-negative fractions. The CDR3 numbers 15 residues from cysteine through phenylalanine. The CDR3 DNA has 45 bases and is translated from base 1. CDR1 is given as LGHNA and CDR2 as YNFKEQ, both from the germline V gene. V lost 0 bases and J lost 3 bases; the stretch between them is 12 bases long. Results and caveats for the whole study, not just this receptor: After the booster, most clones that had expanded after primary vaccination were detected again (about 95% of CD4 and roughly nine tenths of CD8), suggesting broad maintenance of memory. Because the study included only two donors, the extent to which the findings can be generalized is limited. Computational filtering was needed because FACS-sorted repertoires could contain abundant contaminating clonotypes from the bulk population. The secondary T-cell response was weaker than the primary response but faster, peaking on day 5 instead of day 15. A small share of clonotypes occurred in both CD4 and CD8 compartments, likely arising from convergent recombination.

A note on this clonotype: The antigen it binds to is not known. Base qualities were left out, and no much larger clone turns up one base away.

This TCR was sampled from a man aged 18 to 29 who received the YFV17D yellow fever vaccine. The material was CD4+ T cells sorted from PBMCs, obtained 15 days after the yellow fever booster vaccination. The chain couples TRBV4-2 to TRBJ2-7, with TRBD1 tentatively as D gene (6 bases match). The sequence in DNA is TGTGCCAGCAGCCAAGATGGACAGCCGATCTACGAGCAGTACTTC. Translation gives CASSQDGQPIYEQYF.